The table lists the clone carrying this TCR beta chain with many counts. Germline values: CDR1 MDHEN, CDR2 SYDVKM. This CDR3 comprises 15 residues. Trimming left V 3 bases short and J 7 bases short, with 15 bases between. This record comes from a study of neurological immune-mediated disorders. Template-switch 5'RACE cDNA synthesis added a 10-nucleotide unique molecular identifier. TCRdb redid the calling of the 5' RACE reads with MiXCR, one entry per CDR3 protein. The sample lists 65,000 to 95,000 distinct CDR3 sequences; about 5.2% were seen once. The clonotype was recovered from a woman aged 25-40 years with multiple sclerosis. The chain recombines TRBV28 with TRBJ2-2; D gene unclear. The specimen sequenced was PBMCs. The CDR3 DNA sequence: TGTGCCAGCAGTTTCCTTTCAGACAAATTCGGGGAGCTGTTTTTT. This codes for CASSFLSDKFGELFF.